This TCR beta chain was found in a study of blood T cell repertoires in COVID-19. About the research overall: Donors in the United States, Italy and Spain gave samples during acute or convalescent COVID-19. T cells, B-cell-depleted T cells, or PBMCs supplied cDNA or gDNA.

Original processing notes: Estimation of nucleated cell counts was performed using reference gene primer amplification. The data were produced by immunoSEQ multiplex PCR, yet TCRdb's version contains in-frame clones alone and is incomplete. V, J and clone size are those of that table, while D and trimming were read from the DNA. The table lists approximately 170,000 clones, 88% of them singletons. The CDR3 is made up of 13 amino acids. V gave up 2 bases and J gave up 6 bases, with 10 bases separating them. The chain carries TRBV12-3 or TRBV12-4 and TRBJ1-2; D is ambiguous. The clonotype was recovered from a man aged 60 to 69 with acute or convalescent COVID-19. Sequenced: peripheral blood. In nucleotides, the CDR3 is TGTGCCAGCAGTTTACCGGGAGGCGATGGCTACACCTTC. Translated: CASSLPGGDGYTF.